Listed here is a single T cell receptor beta chain. Its binding antigen is unknown. Within one base of it there is no much larger clone, and no base qualities were kept. The record originates from a study of blood T cell repertoires in COVID-19 (dated by TCRdb to 2018 to 2020). In the study overall: Samples from collaborators originated in the United States, Italy and Spain and spanned both the acute and convalescent phases of COVID-19. Where HLA class I and class II types were available, the types were taken from metadata supplied by the sample provider, not from assay-based typing. The samples were drawn from two sources: the first 160 participants of the ongoing ImmuneRACE study, and over 1,000 subjects contributed by 6 global collaborators. The material from the prospective study consisted of cDNA or gDNA derived from T cells, B-cell-depleted T cells, or PBMCs. The repertoires were released in a freely available public database intended as a resource for research on the immune response to SARS-CoV-2. A de-identified subject ID, COVID-19 status, age in years and sex were almost always included in the sample metadata. Subjects who had been exposed to COVID-19, were actively infected with it, or had recovered from it provided the deeply sampled blood TCRbeta repertoires that made up the dataset. Paper-wide results and their limitations: The quantity of clinical and demographic metadata differed by source and by participant and was supplied without curation.

TCRbeta CDR3 regions were amplified from genomic DNA by means of the immunoSEQ Assay, a bias-controlled multiplex PCR. In the original analysis: The number of nucleated cells in each sample was estimated by amplification of reference gene primers within the assay. To quantify the absolute abundance of each unique TCRbeta CDR3 rearrangement, sequence reads were collapsed and filtered. For each sample, productive Simpson clonality was calculated as the square root of Simpson's diversity index over productive rearrangements. TCRdb mirrors the immuneACCESS table, restricted to in-frame sequences. Some clones are absent from its copies; in checked studies, under half trace to an unresolved V gene, and the reason for the others is unknown. V and J calls and clone size follow that table, whereas D and trimming were derived from the DNA. The sample data list over 200,000 clones, and roughly 82% of these were observed just once. Of the sample, approximately 12% is held by the ten largest clones.

The CDR3, cysteine through phenylalanine, is 19 amino acids long. Of all the DNA, just the CDR3 is kept, 57 bases in frame from base 1. V loses 4 bases at its end and J loses 3 bases; junction bases beyond the gene matches: 15. Looking up the germline V gene yields CDR1 MDHEN and CDR2 SYDVKM. Collaborating institutions collected whole blood in K2EDTA tubes following their own protocols. For TCRbeta analysis, collaborators shipped samples in one of three forms: frozen whole blood, isolated PBMCs, or DNA extracted from either of those sample types. The rearranged segments are TRBV28 and TRBJ1-1, and TRBD1 matches 12 of the central bases. Sequenced: peripheral blood. The source of this sequence is a woman aged 40 to 50 with acute or convalescent COVID-19. Here the CDR3 is given as CASSSLPGQGALWDTEAFF. The base sequence is TGTGCCAGCAGTTCCTTGCCGGGACAGGGGGCTCTTTGGGACACTGAAGCTTTCTTT.